Listed below are T cell receptor beta chains from one sample, sequenced in a study of control samples from healthy donors and cancer patients. Sequencing used immunoSEQ multiplex PCR; TCRdb keeps in-frame clones, though not all of them. The top ten hold under 25% of the sample, which has tens of thousands of clones, around 80% seen once. The specimen was PBMCs. These receptors all stem from a man in his fifties or sixties with head and neck cancer. Both conserved end residues are part of each CDR3. D genes are given only for firm matches. Rows give clone size only sometimes, using once, few, many, or a class for an expanded clone.

>TRBD1|TRBV5-1|TRBJ2-3|NA
TGCGCCAGCAGCTCGACAGGGTTAGGCACAGATACGCAGTATTTT
CASSSTGLGTDTQYF
>TRBD1|TRBV11-2|TRBJ1-2|NA
TGTGCCAGCAGCCCTGGCTTGGGACAGGTCTATGGCTACACCTTC
CASSPGLGQVYGYTF
>NA|TRBV1|TRBJ2-1|NA
TGCACCAGCAGCCAAGAGTCGTGCGCAGGTGAGCAGTTCTTC
CTSSQESCAGEQFF
>TRBD2|TRBV29-1|TRBJ2-7|NA
TGCAGCGTTGGGAGGCGGAGCGGGAGGTCTTACGAGCAGTACTTC
CSVGRRSGRSYEQYF
>NA|TRBV4-1|TRBJ1-4|NA
TGCGCCAGCAGCCAAGTTGGGACTGACTATAATGAAAAACTGTTTTTT
CASSQVGTDYNEKLFF
>TRBD2|TRBV28|TRBJ2-1|NA
TGTGCCAGCACCGAGACTAGCGGGAGGATCGATGAGCAGTTCTTC
CASTETSGRIDEQFF
>NA|TRBV6-6|TRBJ1-5|NA
TGTGCCAGCAGTTTGGTGGGGGCCAATCAGCCCCAGCATTTT
CASSLVGANQPQHF
>NA|TRBV3-1/TRBV3-2|TRBJ1-6|NA
TGTGCCAGCAGCCAGTCGGGGAGTCTAAATTCACCCCTCCACTTT
CASSQSGSLNSPLHF
>TRBD1|TRBV30|TRBJ2-3|once
TGTGCCTGGAGTTCCCGGGACAGGGACCCCTATACGCAGTATTTT
CAWSSRDRDPYTQYF
>NA|TRBV9|TRBJ1-1|NA
TGTGCCAGCAGGGGAAACACTAACACTGAAGCTTTCTTT
CASRGNTNTEAFF
>NA|TRBV7-2|TRBJ2-6|NA
TGTGCCAGCAGCGCGCAGGCGTCTGGGGCCAACGTCCTGACTTTC
CASSAQASGANVLTF
>NA|TRBV7-6|TRBJ2-5|NA
TGTGCCAGCAGCCCACTGTTCGGGTCCCTCCGGGAGACCCAGTACTTC
CASSPLFGSLRETQYF
>NA|TRBV3-1/TRBV3-2|TRBJ2-1|once
TGTGCCAGCAGCCAAGTTACAGGAAACTACAATGAGCAGTTCTTC
CASSQVTGNYNEQFF
>TRBD1|TRBV28|TRBJ1-2|few
TGTGCCAGCAGTCCCGGACAGGGGGGGATCTATGGCTACACCTTC
CASSPGQGGIYGYTF
>NA|TRBV6-2/TRBV6-3|TRBJ2-4|NA
TGTGCCAGCAGTTACTCGTTGGCCAGAAACATTCAGTACTTC
CASSYSLARNIQYF
>NA|TRBV19|TRBJ2-5|NA
TGTGCCAGTAGTATCACCCAAGGGGCCCAGTACTTC
CASSITQGAQYF
>TRBD1|TRBV5-6|TRBJ1-5|NA
TGTGCCAGCAGCCCTCAGGGGGGGGTCAATCAGCCCCAGCATTTT
CASSPQGGVNQPQHF
>NA|TRBV9|TRBJ2-5|NA
TGTGCCAGCAGCGTAGACTGGACCGAGACCCAGTACTTC
CASSVDWTETQYF
>NA|TRBV2|TRBJ2-2|NA
TGTGCCAGCAGTGAAGAGCGGAACACCGGGGAGCTGTTTTTT
CASSEERNTGELFF
>NA|TRBV19|TRBJ1-1|NA
TGTGCCAGTAGTATAGGGGGGTCCGGATACACTGAAGCTTTCTTT
CASSIGGSGYTEAFF
>TRBD1|TRBV24-1|TRBJ2-5|NA
TGTGCCACCAGTGGGGCAGGGGGACAAGAGACCCAGTACTTC
CATSGAGGQETQYF
>NA|TRBV4-1|TRBJ1-5|NA
TGCGCCAGCAGCCAAGATAGGGGGGGCCCTCAGCCCCAGCATTTT
CASSQDRGGPQPQHF
>NA|TRBV11-2|TRBJ2-1|NA
TGTGCCAGCAGCTCCCGGGATAATGAGCAGTTCTTC
CASSSRDNEQFF
>NA|TRBV27|TRBJ1-5|few
TGTGCCAGCAGTTACCTGGGGGGCGCTGATCAGCCCCAGCATTTT
CASSYLGGADQPQHF
>TRBD2|TRBV7-9|TRBJ2-7|NA
TGTGCCAGCAGTCCAACTAGCGGTTACTCCTACGAGCAGTACTTC
CASSPTSGYSYEQYF
>NA|TRBV9|TRBJ2-3|NA
TGTGCCAGCAGCGTAGCATCCCACACAGATACGCAGTATTTT
CASSVASHTDTQYF
>NA|TRBV5-1|TRBJ1-3|NA
TGCGCCAGCAGCTTAGGGTCCTCTGGAAACACCATATATTTT
CASSLGSSGNTIYF
>NA|TRBV2|TRBJ2-7|few
TGTGCCAGCAGTGTCAGGGTCTCCTACGAGCAGTACTTC
CASSVRVSYEQYF
>NA|TRBV28|TRBJ2-7|NA
TGTGTCGTATCAGGGGAATTCGCCTACGAGCAGTACTTC
CVVSGEFAYEQYF
>NA|TRBV5-4|TRBJ2-3|NA
TGTGCCAGCAGCTGGGACACCTTGGGCGCAGATACGCAGTATTTT
CASSWDTLGADTQYF
>TRBD1|TRBV6-5|TRBJ1-4|NA
TGTGCCAGCAGTCCTTTGGACAGGGGCTCTGAAAAACTGTTTTTT
CASSPLDRGSEKLFF
>TRBD1|TRBV11-2|TRBJ1-1|few
TGTGCCAGCAGCCGGGGACAGGGGAACACTGAAGCTTTCTTT
CASSRGQGNTEAFF
>NA|TRBV2|TRBJ1-4|NA
TGTGCCAGCAGTAAGCCCGGGGGGAATGAAAAACTGTTTTTT
CASSKPGGNEKLFF
>NA|TRBV3-1/TRBV3-2|TRBJ2-2|NA
TGTGCCAGCAGCCATTTCAGGGGGGCGAACACCGGGGAGCTGTTTTTT
CASSHFRGANTGELFF
>NA|TRBV7-3|TRBJ2-5|NA
TGTGCCAGCAGCTTAAACGTTAGGGAGACCCAGTACTTC
CASSLNVRETQYF
>NA|TRBV11-3|TRBJ2-7|NA
TGTGCCAGCAGCTTACAGGAGGGTCCCTACGAGCAGTACTTC
CASSLQEGPYEQYF
>NA|TRBV2|TRBJ1-2|NA
TGTGCCAGCAGGTCCCCCTATGGCTACACCTTC
CASRSPYGYTF
>TRBD1|TRBV19|TRBJ1-1|NA
TGTGCCACTCAAACAGGGGGCAATGAAGCTTTCTTT
CATQTGGNEAFF
>TRBD1|TRBV11-3|TRBJ2-1|NA
TGTGCCAGCAGCGCCTTGACAGGGGTAGGCCCCTACAATGAGCAGTTCTTC
CASSALTGVGPYNEQFF
>NA|TRBV3-1/TRBV3-2|TRBJ2-3|NA
TGTGCCAGCAGGAGCGGGTATACCACAGATACGCAGTATTTT
CASRSGYTTDTQYF